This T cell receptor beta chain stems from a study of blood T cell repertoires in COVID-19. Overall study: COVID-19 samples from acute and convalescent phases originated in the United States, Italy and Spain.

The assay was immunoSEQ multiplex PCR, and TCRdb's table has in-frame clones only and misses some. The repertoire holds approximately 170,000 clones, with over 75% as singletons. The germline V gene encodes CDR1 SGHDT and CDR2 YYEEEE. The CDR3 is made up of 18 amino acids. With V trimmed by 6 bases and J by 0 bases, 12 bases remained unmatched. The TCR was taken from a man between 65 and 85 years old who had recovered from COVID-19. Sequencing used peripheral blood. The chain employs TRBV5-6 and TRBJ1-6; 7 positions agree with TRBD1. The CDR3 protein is CASTLGTASSSYNSPLHF. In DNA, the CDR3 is TGTGCCAGCACCCTGGGGACAGCGAGCAGCTCCTATAATTCACCCCTCCACTTT.